What follows are 26 T cell receptor beta chains derived from one specimen sequenced in a study of T cell repertoires in cytomegalovirus infection. No antigen has been identified for these receptors. TCRdb re-called the reads through MiXCR, storing one row per CDR3 protein. This sample has 900,000 to 950,000 distinct CDR3 sequences, with 31% found just once. The sample was cultured CD8+ T cells from PBMCs, taken from culture after CMV antigen stimulation. Source of these receptors: a human donor in good health (CMV status not recorded). Some clones in this sample may be carry-over from other donors' samples.

This clonotype showed up many times. This chain uses TRBV27 with TRBJ2-5; 8 bases map to TRBD1. CDR1 and CDR2 from the germline V gene are MNHEY and SMNVEV (reference sequence). V shed 5 bases and J 9 bases; nucleotides not matched to a gene: 11. CDR3 length: 14 residues. CDR3 in DNA: TGTGCCAGCAGTCCGGGGACAGGCCATCGGGCCCAGTACTTC. Translation gives CASSPGTGHRAQYF.

This clonotype was counted only a few times. The genes are TRBV7-3 and TRBJ1-2; the D gene is possibly TRBD1 (5 bases). Per germline, CDR1 SGHTA and CDR2 FQGTGA. V shed 4 bases and J shed 1 base, with 22 bases lying between them. The CDR3 sequence is 18 residues long. The CDR3 sequence is CASSYFRTWVWDNYGYTF. The DNA of the CDR3 is TGTGCCAGCAGCTATTTCCGGACATGGGTGTGGGATAACTATGGCTACACCTTC.

The DNA for the CDR3 is TGTGCCAGCAGTCAGACAGGGCGGAATGGCTACACCTTC. Translated, it gives CASSQTGRNGYTF. The chain uses TRBV6-5 and TRBJ1-2; TRBD1 matches at 7 bases. This CDR3 contains 13 residues. J was trimmed by 6 bases and V by 5 bases; bases with no gene match: 6. CDR1 is MNHEY and CDR2 is SVGAGI in the germline V gene.

This chain joins TRBV7-9 and TRBJ2-3, with TRBD2 matching 14 bases. CDR3 length equals 17 residues. V gave up 0 bases and J gave up 3 bases; unmatched junction bases: 2. Germline assignment: CDR1 SEHNR and CDR2 FQNEAQ (reference sequence). Written as DNA, the CDR3 is TGTGCCAGCAGCTTAGCAGGACTAGCGGGGGGAACAGATACGCAGTATTTT. It codes for CASSLAGLAGGTDTQYF.

This clonotype has at least ten counts. The CDR3 here is CASSEESGLAYEQYF. As DNA, the CDR3 is TGTGCCAGCAGTGAAGAATCGGGACTAGCTTACGAGCAGTACTTC. V and J are TRBV6-1 and TRBJ2-7; 9 bases map to TRBD2. CDR1 MNHNS and CDR2 SASEGT come from the germline V gene. Trimming took 1 base from V and 4 from J; bases not matched to a gene: 5. The CDR3 contains 15 residues.

This clonotype has more than one count but fewer than ten. The chain couples TRBV12-3 or TRBV12-4 to TRBJ2-2; possible D gene TRBD2, 6 bases. CDR3 length: 16 amino acids. Trimming shortened V by 7 bases and J by 2 bases, and 17 bases separated the two germline ends. CDR3 DNA sequence: TGTGCCAGCACCTCCGGGACGGGGGAAAACACCGGGGAGCTGTTTTTT. Its translation: CASTSGTGENTGELFF.

This clonotype was seen only a few times. The chain joins TRBV27 to TRBJ1-6; 8 bases are a match to TRBD1. From germline, CDR1 is MNHEY and CDR2 SMNVEV (reference sequence). CDR3 length: 16 residues. With 5 bases clipped from V and 9 bases from J, the junction kept 12 bases outside the gene matches. CDR3 DNA sequence: TGTGCCAGCAGTACCCTGGGACAGGCAAAGGGTTCACCCCTCCACTTT. As protein: CASSTLGQAKGSPLHF.

The chain links TRBV11-2 to TRBJ2-1; 9 nucleotides agree with TRBD1. V trimming: 1 base; J trimming: 7 bases; junction bases outside the gene matches: 11. CDR1 SGHAT and CDR2 FQNNGV come from the germline V gene. The CDR3 extends over 17 amino acids. The CDR3 DNA reads TGTGCCAGCAGCTTAGGGTTGCGGGACAGGGATGTGAATGAGCAGTTCTTC. Its protein product is CASSLGLRDRDVNEQFF.

A remark on this clonotype: A junction end diverges from the germline sequence, so it may reflect a read error. V gene TRBV28 combines with J gene TRBJ1-2; D gene ambiguous. The CDR3 is 13 amino acids. Germline V gene data show CDR1 as MDHEN and CDR2 as SYDVKM. DNA for the CDR3: TGTACCAGCACCATGGGTGTAAACTATGGCTACACCTTC. Protein sequence: CTSTMGVNYGYTF.

This clonotype came up a few times. The chain couples TRBV10-3 to TRBJ2-7; perhaps TRBD1 as D (6 bases). Germline V gene sequence: CDR1 ENHRY, CDR2 SYGVKD. This CDR3 contains 13 residues. The V gene lost 3 bases and the J gene lost 3 bases, with 9 bases spanning the gap. The CDR3 sequence is CAISETGSYEQYF. As DNA, the CDR3 is TGTGCCATCAGTGAAACAGGGAGCTACGAGCAGTACTTC.

This rearrangement joins TRBV27 to TRBJ2-7; TRBD2 might be the D (7 bases). Deletions cut 5 bases from V and 12 bases from J, with 20 bases between. Germline V lookup: CDR1 MNHEY, CDR2 SMNVEV (reference sequence). The CDR3 sequence is 13 residues long. Here the CDR3 DNA reads TGTGCCAGCAGTCCCGGAAGGACGGGGGGCACGTACTTC. Protein sequence: CASSPGRTGGTYF.

Note on this clonotype: A read error may account for a junction end that differs from germline. The chain has TRBV6-1 and TRBJ1-5; a possible D gene is TRBD1 (5 bases). Germline V lookup: CDR1 MNHNS, CDR2 SASEGT. This CDR3 is 14 amino acids long. The CDR3 spells CASSQGLGNQTQHF. The CDR3 bases are TGTGCCAGCAGTCAGGGTTTGGGCAATCAGACCCAGCATTTT.

This clonotype turned up a few times. This sequence joins TRBV6-2 or TRBV6-3 and TRBJ2-1; 14 bases map to TRBD2. The CDR3 runs to 14 residues. The ends lost 4 bases at V and 15 bases at J; junction bases unmatched: 8. The germline gives CDR1 MNHEY, CDR2 SVGEGT. In nucleotides, the CDR3 is TGTGCCAGCAGTTCGACTAGCGGGGGGGCCCATCTGTTCTTC. Amino acids: CASSSTSGGAHLFF.

This chain joins TRBV27 and TRBJ2-2, with 13 nucleotides matching TRBD2. The junction had 6 bases not matched to a gene; V was cut back by 8 bases and J by 6 bases. The CDR3 contains 15 residues. Germline V gene sequence: CDR1 MNHEY, CDR2 SMNVEV (reference sequence). For the CDR3, the DNA is TGTGCCAGCCTCGGGACTAGCGGGAAACCCGGGGAGCTGTTTTTT. It translates to CASLGTSGKPGELFF.

This chain joins TRBV29-1 and TRBJ2-1, with D possibly being TRBD1 (6 bases). This CDR3 contains 15 residues. V was cut by 0 bases and J by 4 bases, with 13 bases left in between. CDR1 is SQVTM and CDR2 is ANQGSEA in the germline V gene. CDR3 DNA sequence: TGCAGCGTTGAAGATGGCCAGGGGACGTACAATGAGCAGTTCTTC. The encoded protein is CSVEDGQGTYNEQFF.

This clonotype has more than one count but fewer than ten. V and J are TRBV7-9 and TRBJ1-1, with D possibly being TRBD1 (5 bases). The length of the CDR3 is 16 residues. Deletions cut 3 bases from V and 2 bases from J, with 16 bases between. The germline CDR1 and CDR2 sequences are SEHNR and FQNEAQ (reference sequence). Here the CDR3 reads CASSLARVKINTEAFF. The DNA for the CDR3 is TGTGCCAGCAGCTTGGCCAGGGTTAAAATAAACACTGAAGCTTTCTTT. The entire variable domain, with the rest obtained from reference TRBV7-9 and TRBJ1-1, is as follows: DTGVSQNPRHKITKRGQNVTFRCDPISEHNRLYWYRQTLGQGPEFLTYFQNEAQLEKSRLLSDRFSAERPKGSFSTLEIQRTEQGDSAMYLCASSLARVKINTEAFFGQGTRLTVV.

In this sample, this clonotype turned up a few times. This sequence joins TRBV7-8 and TRBJ2-7; possibly TRBD2 for D (5 bases). This CDR3 is 14 amino acids long. V was clipped by 3 bases and J by 6 bases, with 15 bases between them. Looked up from germline, CDR1 is SGHVS and CDR2 is FQNEAQ. Here the CDR3 DNA reads TGTGCCAGCAGCTTTGGGGTCGGGGTCGGCGAGCAGTACGTC. This encodes CASSFGVGVGEQYV.

This clonotype was picked up a small number of times. This chain joins TRBV4-3 and TRBJ2-1, with TRBD1 matching over 8 bases. Germline V gene sequence: CDR1 LGHNA, CDR2 YSLEER. The V and J ends lost 3 bases and 4 bases, in that order; junction bases with no gene match: 5. CDR3 length: 15 amino acids. CDR3 in DNA: TGCGCCAGCAGCCAGGACAGGGCTATTTACAATGAGCAGTTCTTC. This gives the protein CASSQDRAIYNEQFF.

This chain uses TRBV6-2 or TRBV6-3 with TRBJ2-3; D is undetermined. CDR1 is MNHEY and CDR2 is SVGEGT in the germline V gene. This CDR3 has 16 residues. The germline V and J ends were trimmed by 4 bases and 4 bases, with 18 bases remaining between them. The CDR3 sequence is CASSFGEWVMADTQYF. The CDR3 nucleotides read TGTGCCAGCAGTTTCGGAGAATGGGTGATGGCAGATACGCAGTATTTT.

The chain couples TRBV12-3 or TRBV12-4 to TRBJ1-1; D is possibly TRBD1 (6 bases). This CDR3 has 14 residues. V was pared by 5 bases and J by 1 base, with 11 bases between. CDR3 DNA sequence: TGTGCCAGCAGTCGAGGGGGGGGGAACACTGAAGCTTTCTTT. It is translated as CASSRGGGNTEAFF.

This chain links TRBV12-3 or TRBV12-4 with TRBJ2-2; D uncertain. V lost 6 bases and J lost 7, with 6 bases in between. The CDR3 has 11 residues. CDR3 nucleotide sequence: TGTGCCAGCAGGCTAAACGGGGAGCTGTTTTTT. Amino acid sequence: CASRLNGELFF.

The rearrangement joins TRBV7-8 to TRBJ1-2, with D tentatively TRBD1 (6 bases). The V gene's germline CDR1 is SGHVS and CDR2 FQNEAQ. This CDR3 region has 16 residues. V lost 5 bases and J lost 8, with 24 bases in between. The CDR3 spells CASSPDLQGLLVGYTF. The CDR3 DNA is TGTGCCAGCAGCCCCGATCTACAGGGCCTCTTAGTCGGCTACACCTTC.

This chain uses TRBV4-2 with TRBJ2-3; TRBD2 is a possible D gene (7 bases). The CDR3 totals 19 residues. Germline CDR1 reads LGHNA; CDR2 reads YNFKEQ. V was clipped by 2 bases and J by 0 bases, with 21 bases between them. CDR3 residues: CASSQTSVGGGQSTDTQYF. The CDR3 DNA reads as TGTGCCAGCAGCCAAACTAGCGTTGGGGGGGGCCAAAGCACAGATACGCAGTATTTT.

This clonotype was seen a few times. V usage is TRBV9 and J usage is TRBJ1-5, with 9 bases aligning to TRBD1. The ends lost 7 bases at V and 4 bases at J; junction bases unmatched: 3. The CDR3 loop spans 13 amino acids. Germline V gene data show CDR1 as SGDLS and CDR2 as YYNGEE. The chain's CDR3 is CASGTGRNQPQHF. The DNA for the CDR3 is TGTGCCAGCGGGACAGGGCGTAATCAGCCCCAGCATTTT.

Note on this clonotype: The junction departs from germline at one end; a sequencing error may be responsible. V and J are TRBV7-6 and TRBJ2-5; either TRBD1 or TRBD2 may supply D (5 bases each). This CDR3 region has 15 residues. CDR1 and CDR2 (germline): SGHVS, FNYEAQ. CDR3 residues: CTSSLIPGARETQYF. The CDR3, as DNA: TGTACCAGCAGCTTAATTCCCGGGGCCCGAGAGACCCAGTACTTC.

This clonotype has just a few counts. The chain carries TRBV7-2 and TRBJ1-2; tentatively, D is TRBD1 (5 bases). V was trimmed by 5 bases and J by 1 base, leaving 20 bases between them. This CDR3 has 17 amino acids. The germline CDR1 and CDR2 sequences are SGHTA and FQGNSA. CDR3 amino acids: CASSPRDGYIINYGYTF. The CDR3 region has the DNA TGTGCCAGCAGCCCCCGGGACGGATACATTATTAACTATGGCTACACCTTC.